These 17 T cell receptor beta chains share one sample of origin, sequenced in a study of T cells in Graves' hyperthyroidism and ophthalmopathy (dated by TCRdb to the late 2010s). Libraries were constructed by multiplex PCR. For sequencing, an Illumina HiSeq 2000 was employed. Amplification of TCR beta CDR3 regions was carried out from RNA transcripts. A first-round RT-PCR of the TCR CDR3 used the HTBI primer set with the Qiagen OneStep RT-PCR kit. The public reads were reprocessed in TCRdb via fastp at Q25 and MiXCR, keeping in-frame beta chains. One record per CDR3 amino acid sequence lists the most common genes and DNA. This sample lists about 740,000 distinct CDR3 sequences; 14% were detected once. The ten largest make up 10% of the sample. Sequencing used blood. The origin of the receptors is a woman under 30 with Graves' hyperthyroidism.

This chain uses TRBV29-1 with TRBJ1-1, with 7 bases fitting TRBD1. V lost 1 base and J lost 2; bases outside the gene matches: 4. From germline, CDR1 is SQVTM and CDR2 ANQGSEA. The CDR3 length is 14 residues. CDR3 protein: CSVEVQGGNTEAFF. Here the CDR3 DNA reads TGCAGCGTTGAAGTGCAGGGGGGCAACACTGAAGCTTTCTTT.

This clonotype has a count of ten or more. This chain connects TRBV5-1 to TRBJ1-3; D call uncertain. The germline V and J ends were trimmed by 1 base and 0 bases, with 11 bases remaining between them. Per the germline V gene, CDR1 is SGHRS and CDR2 is YFSETQ. This CDR3 is 16 amino acids long. The CDR3 region has the DNA TGCGCCAGCAGCTTGAACGTTGTAGGCTCTGGAAACACCATATATTTT. It specifies CASSLNVVGSGNTIYF.

The V and J genes are TRBV7-8 and TRBJ2-2, with 9 bases that match TRBD2. The CDR3 runs 16 residues. The germline V gene has CDR1 SGHVS and CDR2 FQNEAQ. V shed 10 bases, J shed 0 bases, and the junction held 9 bases outside the gene matches. CDR3 sequence (DNA): TGTGCCAACCTCCGGCTAGCGGGAACGAACACCGGGGAGCTGTTTTTT. It specifies CANLRLAGTNTGELFF.

Remarks on this clonotype: One end of the junction fails to match germline, which may point to a read error. This sequence joins TRBV28 and TRBJ2-6; the D gene is possibly TRBD1 (5 bases). The CDR3 covers 14 residues. Germline CDR1 and CDR2: MDHEN and SYDVKM. The CDR3 DNA reads TGTGCCAGCAGTTTTGGTGGGGCAGGGCGAGACTCGGCTTTC. This encodes CASSFGGAGRDSAF.

This chain links TRBV18 with TRBJ2-7; 7 nucleotides line up with TRBD2. The J segment lost 4 bases and the V segment lost 5 bases, leaving 5 bases of the junction unmatched. CDR1 and CDR2 from the germline V gene are KGHSH and LQKENI. This CDR3 region has 13 residues. The CDR3 spells CASSRLADYEQYF. CDR3 in DNA: TGTGCCAGCTCAAGGCTAGCGGATTACGAGCAGTACTTC.

This clonotype has only a few counts. V and J are TRBV5-6 and TRBJ2-5; 9 nucleotides line up with TRBD1. V dropped 3 bases and J dropped 2; count of bases not matched to a gene: 11. CDR3 size: 17 residues. Germline values: CDR1 SGHDT, CDR2 YYEEEE. Here the CDR3 reads CASSSMSDRGVQETQYF. Here the CDR3 DNA reads TGTGCCAGCAGCTCCATGTCCGACAGGGGGGTACAAGAGACCCAGTACTTC.

The rearrangement joins TRBV13 to TRBJ2-3; the match to TRBD2 covers 13 bases. Germline V gene lookup returns CDR1 PRHDT and CDR2 FYEKMQ (reference sequence). The ends lost 5 bases at V and 4 bases at J; junction bases unmatched: 6. The CDR3 is 16 amino acids. The CDR3 sequence is CASSHGLAGDPDTQYF. The CDR3 DNA reads as TGTGCCAGCAGCCACGGACTAGCGGGAGACCCAGATACGCAGTATTTT.

This clonotype was counted between two and nine times. The chain is built from TRBV27 and TRBJ2-2; 12 bases agree with TRBD2. This CDR3 comprises 16 residues. Germline-derived CDR1 and CDR2 are MNHEY and SMNVEV (reference sequence). The V and J ends lost 6 bases and 4 bases, in that order; junction bases with no gene match: 6. In DNA form, the CDR3 reads TGTGCCAGCAGCCGACTAGCGGGAGTCGGCACCGGGGAGCTGTTTTTT. It specifies CASSRLAGVGTGELFF.

This clonotype was seen a handful of times. The CDR3 DNA follows: TGTGCCAGCAGCCAATCCCCAAGGTGGGGACAGGGGTTCCACGAGCAGTACTTC. It encodes CASSQSPRWGQGFHEQYF. The chain carries TRBV14 and TRBJ2-7, with TRBD1 identical over 10 bases. V lost 2 bases and J lost 5; bases outside the gene matches: 15. The CDR3 has 18 amino acids. Germline loops: CDR1 SGHDN, CDR2 FVKESK. Combining the CDR3 with reference TRBV14 and TRBJ2-7 gives the whole variable domain EAGVTQFPSHSVIEKGQTVTLRCDPISGHDNLYWYRRVMGKEIKFLLHFVKESKQDESGMPNNRFLAERTGGTYSTLKVQPAELEDSGVYFCASSQSPRWGQGFHEQYFGPGTRLTVT.

The table lists this clonotype with many counts. The chain is built from TRBV7-9 and TRBJ2-2; 8 nucleotides agree with TRBD2. Germline CDR1 SEHNR, CDR2 FQNEAQ (reference sequence). V lost 10 bases, J lost 0 bases, and 4 bases stayed unmatched. The CDR3 has 14 amino acids. The CDR3 is CATSGLANTGELFF. The DNA of the CDR3 is TGTGCCACCTCGGGACTAGCGAACACCGGGGAGCTGTTTTTT. Looking up the rest from reference TRBV7-9 and TRBJ2-2 gives the full variable domain: DTGVSQNPRHKITKRGQNVTFRCDPISEHNRLYWYRQTLGQGPEFLTYFQNEAQLEKSRLLSDRFSAERPKGSFSTLEIQRTEQGDSAMYLCATSGLANTGELFFGEGSRLTVL.

There are a few counts of this clonotype. CDR3 coding DNA: TGCAGTGCCGTCCCTCGGGCAGCTAACTATGGCTACACCTTC. It translates to CSAVPRAANYGYTF. The chain employs TRBV20-1 and TRBJ1-2; D ambiguous. Deletions cut 6 bases from V and 0 bases from J, with 14 bases between. The CDR3 length is 14 residues. Germline CDR1 and CDR2: DFQATT and SNEGSKA (reference sequence).

The chain recombines TRBV27 with TRBJ1-2; 7 bases are shared with TRBD1. This CDR3 spans 15 amino acids. Germline V gives CDR1 MNHEY, CDR2 SMNVEV (reference sequence). V shed 5 bases and J 3 bases; nucleotides not matched to a gene: 9. The CDR3 nucleotides are TGTGCCAGCAGTGGAAGGAGGGGGCGAGACTATGGCTACACCTTC. Translating gives CASSGRRGRDYGYTF.

The rearrangement uses TRBV4-3 and TRBJ1-5; D uncertain. The CDR3 sequence is 15 residues long. V lost 0 bases, J lost 5 bases, and 11 bases lay in between. The germline V gene encodes CDR1 LGHNA and CDR2 YSLEER. The CDR3 nucleotides read TGCGCCAGCAGCCAAGATGTACAAATCCATCAGCCCCAGCATTTT. Translating gives CASSQDVQIHQPQHF.

In this sample, this clonotype turned up many times. The rearrangement links TRBV7-2 to TRBJ2-5, with 16 bases identical to TRBD2. The CDR3 extends over 20 amino acids. The ends lost 5 bases at V and 5 bases at J; junction bases unmatched: 17. Germline assignment: CDR1 SGHTA and CDR2 FQGNSA. Written as DNA, the CDR3 is TGTGCCAGCAGCCGGCCTCCGGGACTAGCGGGAGGGCCTTCTTGGGAGACCCAGTACTTC. Encoded protein: CASSRPPGLAGGPSWETQYF.

This clonotype has a count of ten or more. V and J are TRBV5-5 and TRBJ2-3, with D perhaps TRBD1 (5 bases). CDR3 length: 15 amino acids. V was clipped by 3 bases and J by 6 bases, with 17 bases between them. Germline assignment: CDR1 SGHKS and CDR2 YYEKEE (reference sequence). CDR3 region: CASSYTTGSWDTQYF. CDR3 DNA sequence: TGTGCCAGCAGCTACACAACAGGTTCGTGGGATACGCAGTATTTT.

This clonotype was picked up many times. This sequence joins TRBV18 and TRBJ1-1; possibly TRBD1 for D (5 bases). The V gene lost 2 bases and the J gene lost 3 bases, with 16 bases spanning the gap. The CDR3 sequence is 16 residues long. Germline V gives CDR1 KGHSH, CDR2 LQKENI. The DNA for the CDR3 is TGTGCCAGCTCACCAGGGGGTGGTGATTTGGACACTGAAGCTTTCTTT. Encoded protein: CASSPGGGDLDTEAFF.

About this clonotype itself: Because the CDR3 is missing its conserved closing phenylalanine or tryptophan, this is likely a read error. The rearrangement uses TRBV4-1 and TRBJ2-1; no clear D gene. V was shortened by 1 base and J by 1 base, with 5 bases between the two germline ends. The V gene's germline CDR1 is MGHRA and CDR2 YSYEKL. The CDR3 runs to 14 residues. The CDR3 bases are TGCGCCAGCAGCCAAGGAATATCCTACAATGAGCAGTTCATC. Protein sequence: CASSQGISYNEQFI.